This T cell receptor beta chain was recovered during a study of Ad26.COV2.S vaccination and SARS-CoV-2 variants. Whole-study context: Once, or twice with 56 days between doses, Ad26.COV2.S was given intramuscularly.

About this clone itself: Its specificity is not known.

Per germline, CDR1 WNHNN and CDR2 SYGVQD (reference sequence). The CDR3 is made up of 18 amino acids. The junction had 5 bases not matched to a gene; V was cut back by 0 bases and J by 0 bases. Study conclusions and caveats: Total T cell responses, in the TCR breadth and depth analyses, may have been underestimated. Non-spike TCR breadth did not differ much between vaccine and placebo recipients. Reported findings describe substantial breadth in spike-specific CD8+ and CD4+ T cell responses following vaccination.

Measured with immunoSEQ multiplex PCR; TCRdb has only the in-frame clones, and not every one. In the table there are a few hundred thousand clones, roughly 84% of which are singletons. Noted treatment: 15 to 20 received Ad26.COV2.S at low or high dose, single or two shots; 5 received placebo; per-sample allocation not given. Day 63 after the first vaccine or placebo injection was the time point for sampling. V gene TRBV10-1 combines with J gene TRBJ2-3; 11 nucleotides agree with TRBD2. This sequence originates from a person aged 18-60 years who received the Ad26.COV2.S COVID-19 vaccine or a placebo. The sample was peripheral blood, taken in a trial of Ad26.COV2.S vaccine versus placebo. The CDR3 spells CASSESWASGGSTDTQYF. The CDR3 bases are TGCGCCAGCAGTGAGTCGTGGGCTAGCGGGGGGAGCACAGATACGCAGTATTTT.